This TCR beta chain was sequenced in a study of blood T cell repertoires in COVID-19. Study-wide context: COVID-19 samples, acute and convalescent, were from the United States, Italy and Spain. T cells, B-cell-depleted T cells, or PBMCs supplied cDNA or gDNA.

Participant age was roughly 18 to 95 years, and participants resided in about 25 US areas. Membership in each cohort depended on participant-reported clinical history. Here immunoSEQ multiplex PCR was the method, and the copy in TCRdb shows in-frame clones only, minus some. This table holds hundreds of thousands of clones, around 86% found once. Per the germline V gene, CDR1 is LGHDT and CDR2 is YNNKEL (reference sequence). Unmatched junction bases numbered 8, after V lost 8 bases and J lost 0 bases. This CDR3 is 16 amino acids long. This clonotype was sampled from a middle-aged man who had recovered from COVID-19. V is TRBV3-1 (or the pseudogene TRBV3-2) and J is TRBJ2-1, with TRBD2 matching 9 bases. Sequenced input: PBMCs or T cells enriched from blood (not recorded which). CDR3 region: CASAPSGGSSYNEQFF. CDR3 sequence (DNA): TGTGCCAGCGCCCCAAGCGGGGGGTCCTCCTACAATGAGCAGTTCTTC.